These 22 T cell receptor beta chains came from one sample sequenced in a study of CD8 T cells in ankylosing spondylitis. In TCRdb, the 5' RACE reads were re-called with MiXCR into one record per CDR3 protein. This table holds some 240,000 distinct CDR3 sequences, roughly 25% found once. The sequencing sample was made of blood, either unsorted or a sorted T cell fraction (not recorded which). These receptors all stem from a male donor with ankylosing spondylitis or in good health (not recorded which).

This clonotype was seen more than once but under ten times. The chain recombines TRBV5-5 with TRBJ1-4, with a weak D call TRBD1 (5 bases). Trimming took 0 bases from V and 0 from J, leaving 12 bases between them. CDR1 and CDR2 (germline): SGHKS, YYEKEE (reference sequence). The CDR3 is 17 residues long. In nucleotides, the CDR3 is TGTGCCAGCAGCTTGGGATGGCCGGGGGCAACTAATGAAAAACTGTTTTTT. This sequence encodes CASSLGWPGATNEKLFF.

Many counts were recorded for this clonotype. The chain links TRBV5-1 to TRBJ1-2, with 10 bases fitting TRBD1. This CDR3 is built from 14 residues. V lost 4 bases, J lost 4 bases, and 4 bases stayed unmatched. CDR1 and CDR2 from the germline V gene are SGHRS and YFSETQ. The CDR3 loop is CASSPRTGGYGYTF. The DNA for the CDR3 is TGCGCCAGCAGCCCCCGGACAGGGGGCTATGGCTACACCTTC. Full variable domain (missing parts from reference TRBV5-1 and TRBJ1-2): KAGVTQTPRYLIKTRGQQVTLSCSPISGHRSVSWYQQTPGQGLQFLFEYFSETQRNKGNFPGRFSGRQFSNSRSEMNVSTLELGDSALYLCASSPRTGGYGYTFGSGTRLTVV.

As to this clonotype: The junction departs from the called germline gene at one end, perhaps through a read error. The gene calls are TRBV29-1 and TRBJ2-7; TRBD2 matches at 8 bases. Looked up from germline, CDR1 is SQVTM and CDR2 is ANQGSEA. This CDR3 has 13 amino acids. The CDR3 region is CQEVAGGSYEQYF. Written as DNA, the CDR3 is TGTCAAGAAGTGGCGGGGGGATCATACGAGCAGTACTTC.

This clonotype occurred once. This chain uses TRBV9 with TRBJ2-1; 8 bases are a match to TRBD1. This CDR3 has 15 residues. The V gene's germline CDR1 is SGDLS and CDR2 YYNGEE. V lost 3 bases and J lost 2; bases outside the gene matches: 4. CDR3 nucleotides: TGTGCCAGCAGCGGACAGGGGCGAACCTACAATGAGCAGTTCTTC. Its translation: CASSGQGRTYNEQFF.

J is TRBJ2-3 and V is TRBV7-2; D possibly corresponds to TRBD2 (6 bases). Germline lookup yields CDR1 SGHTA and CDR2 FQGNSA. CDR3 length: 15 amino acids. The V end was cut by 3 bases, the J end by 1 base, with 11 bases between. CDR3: CASSLRGLRTDTQYF. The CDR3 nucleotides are TGTGCCAGCAGCTTGAGGGGACTGCGCACAGATACGCAGTATTTT.

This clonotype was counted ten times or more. CDR3 sequence: CASSLRHNTGELFF. The CDR3 DNA is TGTGCCAGCAGCTTACGCCATAATACCGGGGAGCTGTTTTTT. V and J are TRBV7-8 and TRBJ2-2; D gene ambiguous. The CDR3 covers 14 residues. The V end was cut by 2 bases, the J end by 5 bases, with 9 bases between. The germline CDR1 and CDR2 sequences are SGHVS and FQNEAQ.

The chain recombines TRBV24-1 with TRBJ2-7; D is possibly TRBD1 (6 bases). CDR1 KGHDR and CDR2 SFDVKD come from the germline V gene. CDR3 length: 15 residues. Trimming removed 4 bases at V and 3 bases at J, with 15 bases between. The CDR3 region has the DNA TGTGCCACCAGTGACATGGGGACATTAGGCTACGAGCAGTACTTC. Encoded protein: CATSDMGTLGYEQYF.

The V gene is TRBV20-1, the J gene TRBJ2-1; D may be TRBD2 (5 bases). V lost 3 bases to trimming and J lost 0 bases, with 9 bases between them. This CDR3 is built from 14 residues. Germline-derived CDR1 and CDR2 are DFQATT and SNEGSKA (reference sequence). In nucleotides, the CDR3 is TGCAGTGCTAGCCTGGGGAGCTCCTACAATGAGCAGTTCTTC. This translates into CSASLGSSYNEQFF.

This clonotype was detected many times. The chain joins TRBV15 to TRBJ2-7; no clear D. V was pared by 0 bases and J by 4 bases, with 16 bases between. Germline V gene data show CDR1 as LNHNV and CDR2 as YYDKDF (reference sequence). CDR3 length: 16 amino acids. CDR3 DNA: TGTGCCACCAGCAGAGATCAGATAAAGCTCGGATACGAGCAGTACTTC. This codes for CATSRDQIKLGYEQYF.

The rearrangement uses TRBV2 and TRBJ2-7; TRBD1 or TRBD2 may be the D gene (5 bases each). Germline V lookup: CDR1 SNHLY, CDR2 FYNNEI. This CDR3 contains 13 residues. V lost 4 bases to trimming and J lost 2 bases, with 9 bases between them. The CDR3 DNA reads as TGTGCCAGCAGTGGGGACGGAGCCTACGAGCAGTACTTC. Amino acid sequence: CASSGDGAYEQYF.

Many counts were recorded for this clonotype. CDR3 nucleotide sequence: TGTGCCAGCGCTCGGCTCCATACTATCCAAGAGACCCAGTACTTC. It translates to CASARLHTIQETQYF. The V gene is TRBV12-3 or TRBV12-4, the J gene TRBJ2-5; no clear D. The CDR3 spans 15 residues. V lost 8 bases, J lost 1 base, and 17 bases lay in between.

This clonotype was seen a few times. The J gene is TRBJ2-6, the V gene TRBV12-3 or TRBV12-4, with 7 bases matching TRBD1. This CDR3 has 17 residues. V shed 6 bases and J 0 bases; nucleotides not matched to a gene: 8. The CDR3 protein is CASRGTVRDSGANVLTF. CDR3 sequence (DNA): TGTGCCAGCAGGGGGACAGTACGGGACTCTGGGGCCAACGTCCTGACTTTC.

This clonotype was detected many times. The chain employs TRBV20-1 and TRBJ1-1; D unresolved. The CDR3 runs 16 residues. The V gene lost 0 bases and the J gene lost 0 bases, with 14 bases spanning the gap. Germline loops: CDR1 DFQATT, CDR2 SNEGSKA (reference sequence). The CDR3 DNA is TGCAGTGCTAGAGATCCGAACGGACTCATGAACACTGAAGCTTTCTTT. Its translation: CSARDPNGLMNTEAFF.

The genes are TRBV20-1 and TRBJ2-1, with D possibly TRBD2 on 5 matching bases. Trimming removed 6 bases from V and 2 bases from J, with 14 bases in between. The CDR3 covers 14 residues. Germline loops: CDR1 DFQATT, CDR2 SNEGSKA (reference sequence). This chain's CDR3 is CSALDEGTYNEQFF. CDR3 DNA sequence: TGCAGTGCCCTCGACGAGGGAACCTACAATGAGCAGTTCTTC.

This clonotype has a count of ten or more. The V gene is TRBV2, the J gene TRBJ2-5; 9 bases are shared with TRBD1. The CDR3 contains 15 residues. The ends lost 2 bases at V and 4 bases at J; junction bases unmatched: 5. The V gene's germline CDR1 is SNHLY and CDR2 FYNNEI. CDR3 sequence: CASSERTGVRETQYF. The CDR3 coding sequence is TGTGCCAGCAGTGAACGGACAGGGGTGAGAGAGACCCAGTACTTC.

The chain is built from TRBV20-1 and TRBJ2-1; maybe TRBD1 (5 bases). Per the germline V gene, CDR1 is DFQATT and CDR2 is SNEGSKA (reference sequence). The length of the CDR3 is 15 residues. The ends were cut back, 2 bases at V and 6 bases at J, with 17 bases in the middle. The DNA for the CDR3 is TGCAGTGCTAGACAGGGTCTCTCCTTCCGCAATGAGCAGTTCTTC. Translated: CSARQGLSFRNEQFF.

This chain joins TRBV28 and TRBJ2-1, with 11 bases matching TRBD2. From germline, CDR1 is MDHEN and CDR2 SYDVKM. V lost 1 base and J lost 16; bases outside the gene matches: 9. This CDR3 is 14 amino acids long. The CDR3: CASSLLGLAGGHFF. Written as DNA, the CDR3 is TGTGCCAGCAGTTTATTGGGGCTAGCGGGGGGTCACTTCTTC.

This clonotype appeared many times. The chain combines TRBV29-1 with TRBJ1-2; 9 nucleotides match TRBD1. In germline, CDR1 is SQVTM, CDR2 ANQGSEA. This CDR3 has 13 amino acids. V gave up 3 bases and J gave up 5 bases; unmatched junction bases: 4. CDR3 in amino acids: CSVETGTGYGYTF. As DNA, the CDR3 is TGCAGCGTTGAGACCGGGACAGGGTATGGCTACACCTTC.

The CDR3 protein is CASRPRGLDEGEQFF. The CDR3 DNA follows: TGTGCCAGCAGACCTAGAGGTCTTGATGAAGGTGAGCAGTTCTTC. The V call is TRBV3-1, the J call TRBJ2-1; no clear D. Germline CDR1 is LGHDT and CDR2 is YNNKEL (reference sequence). V dropped 6 bases and J dropped 9 bases, with 21 bases sitting between them. The CDR3 runs to 15 residues.

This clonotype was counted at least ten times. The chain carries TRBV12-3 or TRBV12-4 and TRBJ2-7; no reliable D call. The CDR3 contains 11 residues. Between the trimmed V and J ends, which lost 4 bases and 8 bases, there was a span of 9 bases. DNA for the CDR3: TGTGCCAGCAGTTCGACCCGGAAGCAGTACTTC. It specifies CASSSTRKQYF.

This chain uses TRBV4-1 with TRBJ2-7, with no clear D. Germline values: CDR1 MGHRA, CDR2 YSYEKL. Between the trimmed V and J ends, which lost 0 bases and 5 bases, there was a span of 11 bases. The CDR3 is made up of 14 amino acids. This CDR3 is CASSQDWQLHEQYF. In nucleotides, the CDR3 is TGCGCCAGCAGCCAAGATTGGCAGCTCCACGAGCAGTACTTC.

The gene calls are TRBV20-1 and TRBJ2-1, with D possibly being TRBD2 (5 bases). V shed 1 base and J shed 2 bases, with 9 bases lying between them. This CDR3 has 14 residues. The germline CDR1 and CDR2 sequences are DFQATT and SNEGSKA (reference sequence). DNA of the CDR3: TGCAGTGCTAGAGTAGCGAGAGCCTACAATGAGCAGTTCTTC. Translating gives CSARVARAYNEQFF.